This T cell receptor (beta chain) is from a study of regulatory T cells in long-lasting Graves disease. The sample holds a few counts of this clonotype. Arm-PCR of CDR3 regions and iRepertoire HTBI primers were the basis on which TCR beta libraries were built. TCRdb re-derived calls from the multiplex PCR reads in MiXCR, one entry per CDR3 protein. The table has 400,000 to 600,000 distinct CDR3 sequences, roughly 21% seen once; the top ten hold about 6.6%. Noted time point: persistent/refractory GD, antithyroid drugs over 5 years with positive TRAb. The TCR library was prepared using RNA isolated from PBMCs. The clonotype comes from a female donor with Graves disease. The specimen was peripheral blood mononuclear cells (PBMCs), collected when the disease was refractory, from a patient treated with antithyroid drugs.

The CDR3 DNA reads TGTGCCAGCAGTAGGGGATACAGGGGAATGGGAGAGACCCAGTACTTC. As protein: CASSRGYRGMGETQYF. The V gene is TRBV12-3 or TRBV12-4, the J gene TRBJ2-5; 7 bases are shared with TRBD1. The CDR3 covers 16 residues. V trimming: 5 bases; J trimming: 4 bases; junction bases outside the gene matches: 13.